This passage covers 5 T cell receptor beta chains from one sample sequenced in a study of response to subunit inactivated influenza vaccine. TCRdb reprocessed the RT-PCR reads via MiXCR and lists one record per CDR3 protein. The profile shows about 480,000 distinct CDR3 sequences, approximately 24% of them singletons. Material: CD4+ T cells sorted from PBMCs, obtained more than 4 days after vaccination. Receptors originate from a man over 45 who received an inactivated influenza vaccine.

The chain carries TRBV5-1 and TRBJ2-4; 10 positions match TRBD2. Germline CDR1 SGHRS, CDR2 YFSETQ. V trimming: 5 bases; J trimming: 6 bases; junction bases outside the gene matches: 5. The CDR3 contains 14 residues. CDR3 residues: CASSERTSGNIQYF. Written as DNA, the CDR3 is TGCGCCAGCAGTGAACGGACTAGCGGAAACATTCAGTACTTC.

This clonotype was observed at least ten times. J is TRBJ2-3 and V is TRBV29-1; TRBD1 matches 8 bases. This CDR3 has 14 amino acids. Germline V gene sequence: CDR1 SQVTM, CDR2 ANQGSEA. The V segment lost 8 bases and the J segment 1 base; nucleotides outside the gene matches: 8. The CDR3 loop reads CSFPRGQGTDTQYF. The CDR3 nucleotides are TGCAGCTTCCCCCGGGGACAGGGCACAGATACGCAGTATTTT.

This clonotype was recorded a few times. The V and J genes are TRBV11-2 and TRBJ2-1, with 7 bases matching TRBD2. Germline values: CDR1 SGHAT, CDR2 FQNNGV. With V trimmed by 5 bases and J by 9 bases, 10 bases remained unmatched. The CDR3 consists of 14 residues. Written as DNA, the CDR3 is TGTGCCAGCAGCCAAGTGGGGGGAGGGACTGAGCAGTTCTTC. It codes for CASSQVGGGTEQFF. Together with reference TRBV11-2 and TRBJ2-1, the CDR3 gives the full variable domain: EAGVAQSPRYKIIEKRQSVAFWCNPISGHATLYWYQQILGQGPKLLIQFQNNGVVDDSQLPKDRFSAERLKGVDSTLKIQPAKLEDSAVYLCASSQVGGGTEQFFGPGTRLTVL.

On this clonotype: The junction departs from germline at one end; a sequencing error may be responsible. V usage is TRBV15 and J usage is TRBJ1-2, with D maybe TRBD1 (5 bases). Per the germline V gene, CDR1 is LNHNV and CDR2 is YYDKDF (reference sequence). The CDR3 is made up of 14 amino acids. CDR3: CATSRAGPGPRLAF. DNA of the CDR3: TGTGCCACCAGCAGAGCAGGGCCCGGGCCCCGGCTCGCCTTC.

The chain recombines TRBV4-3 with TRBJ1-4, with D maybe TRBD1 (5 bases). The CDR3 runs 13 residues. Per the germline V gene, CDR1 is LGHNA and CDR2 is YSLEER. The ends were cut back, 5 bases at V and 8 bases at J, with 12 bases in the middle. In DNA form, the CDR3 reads TGCGCCAGCAGCGACTCCCGGGGGGAAAAACTGTTTTTT. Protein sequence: CASSDSRGEKLFF.